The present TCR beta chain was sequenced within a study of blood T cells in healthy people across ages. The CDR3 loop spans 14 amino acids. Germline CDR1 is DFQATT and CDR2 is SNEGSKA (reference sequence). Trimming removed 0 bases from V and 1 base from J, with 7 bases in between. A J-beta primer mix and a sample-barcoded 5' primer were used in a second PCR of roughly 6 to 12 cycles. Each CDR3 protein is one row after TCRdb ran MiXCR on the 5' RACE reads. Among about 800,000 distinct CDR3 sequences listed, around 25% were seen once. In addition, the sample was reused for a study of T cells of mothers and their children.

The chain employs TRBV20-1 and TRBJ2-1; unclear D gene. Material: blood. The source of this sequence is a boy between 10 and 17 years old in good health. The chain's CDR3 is CSARERRSYNEQFF. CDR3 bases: TGCAGTGCTAGAGAGAGGAGATCCTACAATGAGCAGTTCTTC.